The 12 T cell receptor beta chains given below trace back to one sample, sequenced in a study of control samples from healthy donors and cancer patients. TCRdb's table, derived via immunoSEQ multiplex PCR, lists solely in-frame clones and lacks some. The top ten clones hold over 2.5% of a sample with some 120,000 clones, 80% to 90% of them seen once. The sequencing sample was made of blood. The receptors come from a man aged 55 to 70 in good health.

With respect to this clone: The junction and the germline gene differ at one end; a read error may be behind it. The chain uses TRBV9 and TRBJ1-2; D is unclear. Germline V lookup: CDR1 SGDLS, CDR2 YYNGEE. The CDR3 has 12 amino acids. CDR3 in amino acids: CASSVAFAVRVF. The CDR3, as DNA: TGTGCCAGCAGCGTAGCTTTTGCGGTTAGGGTTTTC.

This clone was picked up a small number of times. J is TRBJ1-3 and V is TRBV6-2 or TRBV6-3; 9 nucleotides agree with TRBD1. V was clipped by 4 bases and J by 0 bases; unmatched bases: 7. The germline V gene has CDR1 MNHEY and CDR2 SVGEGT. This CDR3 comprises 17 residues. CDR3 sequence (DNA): TGTGCCAGCAGTTCCGCCGGGACAGGGACCTCTGGAAACACCATATATTTT. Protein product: CASSSAGTGTSGNTIYF.

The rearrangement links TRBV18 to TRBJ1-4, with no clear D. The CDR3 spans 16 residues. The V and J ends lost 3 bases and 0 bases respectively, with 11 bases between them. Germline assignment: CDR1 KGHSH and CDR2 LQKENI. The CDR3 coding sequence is TGTGCCAGCTCACCGACCCGAAGCGCAACTAATGAAAAACTGTTTTTT. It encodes CASSPTRSATNEKLFF.

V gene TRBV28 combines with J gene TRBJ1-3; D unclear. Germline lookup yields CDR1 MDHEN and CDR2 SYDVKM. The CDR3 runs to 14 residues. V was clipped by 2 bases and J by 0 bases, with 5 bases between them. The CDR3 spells CASSLAASGNTIYF. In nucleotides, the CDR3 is TGTGCCAGCAGTTTAGCAGCCTCTGGAAACACCATATATTTT.

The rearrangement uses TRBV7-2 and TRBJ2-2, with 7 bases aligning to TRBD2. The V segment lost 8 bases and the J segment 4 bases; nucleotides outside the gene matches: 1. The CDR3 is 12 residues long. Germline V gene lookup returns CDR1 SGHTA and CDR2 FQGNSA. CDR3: CASGGVTGELFF. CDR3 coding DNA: TGTGCCAGCGGGGGGGTCACCGGGGAGCTGTTTTTT.

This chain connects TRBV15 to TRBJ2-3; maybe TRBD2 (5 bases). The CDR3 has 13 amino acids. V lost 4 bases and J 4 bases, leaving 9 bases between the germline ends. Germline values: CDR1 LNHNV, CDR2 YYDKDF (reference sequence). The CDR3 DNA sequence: TGTGCCACCAGCACCCTAGCTTCAGATACGCAGTATTTT. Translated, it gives CATSTLASDTQYF.

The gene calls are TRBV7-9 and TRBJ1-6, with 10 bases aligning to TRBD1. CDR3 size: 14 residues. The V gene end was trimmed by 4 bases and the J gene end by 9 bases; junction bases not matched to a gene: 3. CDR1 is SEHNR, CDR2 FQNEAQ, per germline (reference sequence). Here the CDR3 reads CASSSGQGVSPLHF. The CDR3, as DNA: TGTGCCAGCAGCTCCGGACAGGGGGTTTCACCCCTCCACTTT.

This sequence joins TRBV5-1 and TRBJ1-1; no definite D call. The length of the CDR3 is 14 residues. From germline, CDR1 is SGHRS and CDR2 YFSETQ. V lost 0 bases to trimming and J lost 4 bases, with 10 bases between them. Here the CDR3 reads CASSLDITSTEAFF. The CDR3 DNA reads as TGCGCCAGCAGCTTGGACATAACGAGCACTGAAGCTTTCTTT.

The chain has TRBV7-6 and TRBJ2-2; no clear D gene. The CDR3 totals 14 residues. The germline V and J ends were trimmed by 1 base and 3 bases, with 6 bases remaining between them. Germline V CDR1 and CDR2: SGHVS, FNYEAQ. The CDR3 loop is CASSLVAYTGELFF. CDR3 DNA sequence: TGTGCCAGCAGCTTAGTGGCTTACACCGGGGAGCTGTTTTTT.

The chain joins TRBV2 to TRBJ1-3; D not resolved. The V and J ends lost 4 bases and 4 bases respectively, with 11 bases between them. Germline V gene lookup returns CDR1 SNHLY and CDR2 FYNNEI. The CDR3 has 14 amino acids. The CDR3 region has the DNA TGTGCCAGCAGTGTGGCCGACTTGGGAAACACCATATATTTT. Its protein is CASSVADLGNTIYF.

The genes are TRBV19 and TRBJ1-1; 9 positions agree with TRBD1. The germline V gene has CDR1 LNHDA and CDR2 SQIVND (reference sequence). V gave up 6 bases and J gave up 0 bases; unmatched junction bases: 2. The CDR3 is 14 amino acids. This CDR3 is CASSGQGLNTEAFF. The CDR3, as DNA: TGTGCCAGTAGCGGACAGGGGTTGAACACTGAAGCTTTCTTT.

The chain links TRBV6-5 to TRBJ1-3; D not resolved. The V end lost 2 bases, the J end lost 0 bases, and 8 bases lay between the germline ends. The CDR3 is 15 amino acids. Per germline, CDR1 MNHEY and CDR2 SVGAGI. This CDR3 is CASSYGASSGNTIYF. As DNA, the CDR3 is TGTGCCAGCAGTTACGGCGCCAGCTCTGGAAACACCATATATTTT.